The 9 T cell receptor beta chains below all came from one sample that was sequenced in a study of CD8+ T cells in alopecia areata. The sequencing template was cDNA reverse transcribed from extracted RNA. Clones were read by immunoSEQ multiplex PCR, and TCRdb kept only the in-frame ones, dropping some. Found here are roughly 120,000 clones, less than 75% of them singletons; the top ten hold roughly 30%. Described treatment: oral pan-JAK inhibitor, 5-10 mg twice daily. Sequenced material: CD8+ T cells sorted from blood, taken at week 4, from a patient treated with tofacitinib. The receptors come from a human donor with alopecia areata.

The chain couples TRBV9 to TRBJ2-5; TRBD2 aligns across 15 bases. The ends lost 3 bases at V and 1 base at J; junction bases unmatched: 10. The CDR3 has 19 residues. Germline-derived CDR1 and CDR2 are SGDLS and YYNGEE. The chain's CDR3 is CASSALGLAGGPLQETQYF. For the CDR3, the DNA is TGTGCCAGCAGCGCCCTCGGACTAGCGGGGGGGCCTCTCCAAGAGACCCAGTACTTC.

The V call is TRBV6-5, the J call TRBJ2-5; 8 nucleotides line up with TRBD2. Germline loops: CDR1 MNHEY, CDR2 SVGAGI. There are 15 residues in the CDR3. V shed 6 bases and J 5 bases; nucleotides not matched to a gene: 11. CDR3 residues: CASRGTGLEEETQYF. CDR3 nucleotide sequence: TGTGCCAGCAGAGGAACGGGACTAGAAGAGGAGACCCAGTACTTC.

The V call is TRBV19, the J call TRBJ2-1; tentative D call: TRBD2 (6 bases). V lost 3 bases and J 0 bases, leaving 12 bases between the germline ends. Germline CDR1 LNHDA, CDR2 SQIVND (reference sequence). The CDR3 runs to 16 residues. This CDR3 is CASSIVAGPSYNEQFF. CDR3 nucleotide sequence: TGTGCCAGTAGTATCGTCGCGGGACCCTCCTACAATGAGCAGTTCTTC. Filled out from reference TRBV19 and TRBJ2-1, the complete variable domain reads DGGITQSPKYLFRKEGQNVTLSCEQNLNHDAMYWYRQDPGQGLRLIYYSQIVNDFQKGDIAEGYSVSREKKESFPLTVTSAQKNPTAFYLCASSIVAGPSYNEQFFGPGTRLTVL.

The chain has TRBV11-2 and TRBJ2-3; D gene ambiguous. This CDR3 is 14 amino acids long. The V and J ends lost 7 bases and 0 bases respectively, with 11 bases between them. Looked up from germline, CDR1 is SGHAT and CDR2 is FQNNGV. The CDR3 protein is CASTFPESTDTQYF. The CDR3 nucleotides read TGTGCCAGCACTTTCCCTGAGAGCACAGATACGCAGTATTTT.

The V and J genes are TRBV6-6 and TRBJ1-2; D is perhaps TRBD1 (5 bases). Between the trimmed V and J ends, which lost 7 bases and 6 bases, there was a span of 15 bases. CDR3 length: 13 residues. Germline-derived CDR1 and CDR2 are MNHNY and SVGAGI (reference sequence). The CDR3 loop reads CASTLTLGDGYTF. The CDR3 DNA reads TGTGCCAGCACCCTTACATTGGGGGATGGCTACACCTTC.

J is TRBJ2-1 and V is TRBV5-1; D not certain. CDR3 length equals 15 residues. V was clipped by 4 bases and J by 7 bases, with 18 bases between them. Germline CDR1 is SGHRS and CDR2 is YFSETQ. The CDR3 spells CASSPDATAVNEQFF. The CDR3, as DNA: TGCGCCAGCAGCCCGGACGCAACCGCGGTAAATGAGCAGTTCTTC. Complete variable domain (other parts from reference TRBV5-1 and TRBJ2-1): KAGVTQTPRYLIKTRGQQVTLSCSPISGHRSVSWYQQTPGQGLQFLFEYFSETQRNKGNFPGRFSGRQFSNSRSEMNVSTLELGDSALYLCASSPDATAVNEQFFGPGTRLTVL.

The chain's CDR3 is CASLETSGRDNEQFF. DNA for the CDR3: TGTGCCAGCTTGGAGACTAGCGGGAGGGACAATGAGCAGTTCTTC. The chain recombines TRBV6-5 with TRBJ2-1; 14 bases align to TRBD2. The germline V gene encodes CDR1 MNHEY and CDR2 SVGAGI. The CDR3 totals 15 residues. V lost 8 bases and J lost 5; bases outside the gene matches: 5.

The V call is TRBV23-1, the J call TRBJ2-3; tentatively, D is TRBD2 (7 bases). TRBV23-1 is an open reading frame whose function is uncertain. The CDR3 is 16 residues long. With 3 bases removed from V and 2 bases from J, the gap between germline ends came to 15 bases. The CDR3 nucleotides read TGCGCCAGCAGTCATACCCGGGGGGCGGCCACAGATACGCAGTATTTT. Its protein is CASSHTRGAATDTQYF.

The V and J genes are TRBV29-1 and TRBJ2-3; 8 bases fit TRBD2. CDR1 and CDR2 (germline): SQVTM, ANQGSEA. The CDR3 is 12 amino acids. Trimming took 6 bases from V and 4 from J; bases not matched to a gene: 3. CDR3 nucleotide sequence: TGCAGCGTCATGACTAGCGCAGATACGCAGTATTTT. As protein: CSVMTSADTQYF.